This TCR beta chain was observed in a study of T cells after yellow fever vaccination. Study-wide results and caveats: Abundant contaminating clonotypes from the bulk population could appear in FACS-sorted repertoires. Post-booster repertoires contained most primary-vaccination clones again (almost 97% CD4, roughly 90% CD8). The CD4 compartment and the CD8 compartment contained a small share of clonotypes in common.

Trimming cost V 7 bases and J 6 bases; bases outside gene matches: 11. From germline, CDR1 is SQVTM and CDR2 ANQGSEA. The CDR3 is made up of 13 amino acids. There are many counts of this clonotype. Its antigen remains unidentified. TCRdb re-analysed the 5' RACE reads in MiXCR, keeping a single row per CDR3 protein. The top ten hold 25% to 30% of the sample, which has roughly 49,000 distinct CDR3 sequences, approximately 7% seen once. The clonotype was recovered from a man in his late teens or twenties who received the YFV17D yellow fever vaccine. Sequences were derived from CD8+ T cells sorted from PBMCs, sampled approximately 16 days after the first yellow fever vaccination. V gene TRBV29-1 combines with J gene TRBJ2-5; TRBD2 aligns across 7 bases. This chain's CDR3 is CSARGGVMKTQYF. In DNA form, the CDR3 reads TGCAGCGCGCGCGGGGGAGTGATGAAGACCCAGTACTTC.